The clone carrying this T cell receptor beta chain came up many times. Its antigen is currently unknown. The data were obtained in a study of CD8 T cells in ankylosing spondylitis. General study points: Reports of some motif variants in reactive arthritis synovial fluid and blood predate this one. Relatively rare in peripheral blood, disease-linked clones were also CD8+.

TCRdb reprocessed the 5' RACE reads via MiXCR and lists one record per CDR3 protein. The sample has a few hundred thousand distinct CDR3 sequences, about 20% seen once; the top ten hold under 40%. Germline V gene data show CDR1 as DFQATT and CDR2 as SNEGSKA (reference sequence). Trimming took off 6 bases at V and 0 bases at J, with 15 bases between the two ends. CDR3 length: 15 residues. J is TRBJ2-1 and V is TRBV20-1; perhaps TRBD2 as D (6 bases). The TCR originated in a male donor with ankylosing spondylitis or in good health (not recorded which). The sequenced material came from blood, either unsorted or a sorted T cell fraction (not recorded which). In DNA, the CDR3 is TGCAGTGCCCCCAGCGGGTTGAGCTCCTACAATGAGCAGTTCTTC. Translated, it gives CSAPSGLSSYNEQFF.